This T cell receptor beta chain was sequenced during a study of cytomegalovirus exposure and HLA in healthy donors. Overall study results and limits: Among CMV-associated TCR beta chains, most appeared HLA-restricted in a later analysis. More clonal expansion characterized HLA-associated TCR beta chains than equally common others in a later analysis. Some TCR beta chains (over 150 of them) were listed as cytomegalovirus-associated. With high specificity and sensitivity, the classifier reportedly diagnosed cytomegalovirus status.

Of note for this clone: Its antigen is undetermined. One end of the junction fails to match germline, which may point to a read error.

From germline, CDR1 is SGHRS and CDR2 YFSETQ. The CDR3 contains 18 residues. The PCR ran on 60 Vbeta and 13 Jbeta primers. Profiled with immunoSEQ multiplex PCR; TCRdb holds only in-frame clones, not every one. The table has some 160,000 clones, 60% to 80% seen once. This TCR derives from a woman in her twenties or thirties in good health and CMV-seronegative. The sample consisted of PBMCs. The rearrangement joins TRBV5-1 to TRBJ2-1, with 13 bases matching TRBD2. CDR3 nucleotides: TGCGCCGGCAGACTAGCGGGGGGCTATCTTAGCTCCTACAATGAGCAGTTCTTC. This gives the protein CAGRLAGGYLSSYNEQFF.